Detailed here is one TCR beta chain. As yet, its antigen is unknown. Measured with immunoSEQ multiplex PCR; TCRdb has only the in-frame clones, and not every one. This sample carries around 30,000 clones, roughly 92% of them seen once, and the ten largest clones take around 0.73%. This record belongs to a study of T cells in localized non-small cell lung cancer. Study outcomes and limitations: Paired adjacent lung recovered a median around 60 of the top 100 tumor clones. The study sequenced only one region of the tumor. As a result, intratumor heterogeneity could not be excluded and remains possible. There was higher T cell clonality in uninvolved adjacent lung than in tumor, and it was highest there.

The sequence was collected from a woman aged 40-75 years with stage I lung adenocarcinoma. The sequencing used peripheral blood, collected before any cancer treatment.

The CDR3 spells CASSRISGGTEAFF. CDR3 nucleotide sequence: TGTGCCAGCAGTCGAATCTCAGGGGGCACTGAAGCTTTCTTT. This rearrangement joins TRBV7-2 to TRBJ1-1; 7 positions agree with TRBD1. The V and J ends lost 6 bases and 4 bases, in that order; junction bases with no gene match: 8. This CDR3 spans 14 amino acids. CDR1 SGHTA and CDR2 FQGNSA come from the germline V gene. The full variable domain, completed using reference TRBV7-2 and TRBJ1-1, is GAGVSQSPSNKVTEKGKDVELRCDPISGHTALYWYRQSLGQGLEFLIYFQGNSAPDKSGLPSDRFSAERTGGSVSTLTIQRTQQEDSAVYLCASSRISGGTEAFFGQGTRLTVV.